The 27 T cell receptor beta chains given below trace back to one sample, sequenced in a study of cytomegalovirus exposure and HLA in healthy donors. This PCR relied on a set of 60 Vbeta primers and 13 Jbeta primers. TCRdb's table, derived via immunoSEQ multiplex PCR, lists solely in-frame clones and lacks some. The table has some 120,000 clones, around 70% seen once. Sequenced sample: PBMCs. These receptor sequences come from a man aged 40-49 years in good health and CMV-seropositive.

DNA for the CDR3: TGTGCCAGCAGCCCACCGGGACAGGGGAATGAAAAACTGTTTTTT. It specifies CASSPPGQGNEKLFF. This chain links TRBV5-5 with TRBJ1-4, with 10 bases lining up with TRBD1. Trimming took 4 bases from V and 5 from J; bases not matched to a gene: 5. The germline V gene has CDR1 SGHKS and CDR2 YYEKEE (reference sequence). The CDR3 runs to 15 residues. The full variable domain, completed using reference TRBV5-5 and TRBJ1-4, is DAGVTQSPTHLIKTRGQQVTLRCSPISGHKSVSWYQQVLGQGPQFIFQYYEKEERGRGNFPDRFSARQFPNYSSELNVNALLLGDSALYLCASSPPGQGNEKLFFGSGTQLSVL.

This clone has just a few counts. The chain carries TRBV4-3 and TRBJ2-2; D is possibly TRBD1 (5 bases). The germline V and J ends were trimmed by 1 base and 2 bases, with 14 bases remaining between them. Germline values: CDR1 LGHNA, CDR2 YSLEER. This CDR3 region has 17 residues. The chain's CDR3 is CASSQGMQGSNTGELFF. The CDR3 DNA reads as TGCGCCAGCAGCCAAGGAATGCAGGGCAGCAACACCGGGGAGCTGTTTTTT.

This chain uses TRBV30 with TRBJ1-6; 7 positions agree with TRBD1. CDR3 length: 13 amino acids. CDR1 GTSNPN and CDR2 SVGIG come from the germline V gene (reference sequence). The trim removed 5 bases at V and 9 bases at J, leaving 7 bases unmatched. The CDR3 nucleotides read TGTGCCTGGGACGACAGGGCGAGTTCACCCCTCCACTTT. It is translated as CAWDDRASSPLHF.

As concerns this clone: The same CDR3 also results from other DNA sequences found in this sample. The chain links TRBV2 to TRBJ1-1, with D possibly TRBD1 on 5 matching bases. Trimming took off 4 bases at V and 4 bases at J, with 10 bases between the two ends. This CDR3 has 13 amino acids. Germline assignment: CDR1 SNHLY and CDR2 FYNNEI. As DNA, the CDR3 is TGTGCCAGCAGTGGGGGCGATGGCACTGAAGCTTTCTTT. Protein sequence: CASSGGDGTEAFF.

The rearrangement links TRBV14 to TRBJ1-1, with D possibly TRBD1 on 5 matching bases. CDR3 length: 15 amino acids. Trimming pared 0 bases from V and 4 bases from J, leaving 12 bases between. The V gene's germline CDR1 is SGHDN and CDR2 FVKESK. This CDR3 is CASSQEGRAGTEAFF. Here the CDR3 DNA reads TGTGCCAGCAGCCAAGAAGGCAGGGCTGGCACTGAAGCTTTCTTT.

This chain joins TRBV15 and TRBJ2-5; 8 bases align to TRBD1. With 9 bases clipped from V and 3 bases from J, the junction kept 12 bases outside the gene matches. Germline-derived CDR1 and CDR2 are LNHNV and YYDKDF (reference sequence). CDR3 length equals 15 residues. The CDR3 DNA follows: TGTGCCACTGCGCCTTCAGGGGGCCGGAAAGAGACCCAGTACTTC. Its protein is CATAPSGGRKETQYF.

The chain recombines TRBV6-1 with TRBJ2-7; 11 bases are a match to TRBD2. The J segment lost 2 bases and the V segment lost 7 bases, leaving 7 bases of the junction unmatched. This CDR3 contains 15 residues. CDR1 and CDR2 (germline): MNHNS, SASEGT. The CDR3 nucleotides are TGTGCCAGCACTAAAACTAGCGGGGGTCCCTACGAGCAGTACTTC. Translated, it gives CASTKTSGGPYEQYF.

The V and J genes are TRBV27 and TRBJ2-1, with 7 bases identical to TRBD1. J lost 4 bases, V lost 6 bases, and 21 bases had no gene match. The CDR3 has 19 amino acids. CDR1 is MNHEY and CDR2 is SMNVEV in the germline V gene (reference sequence). The CDR3 coding sequence is TGTGCCAGCAGCCTACCGGGACAGTCCCTAGGGCAGAGGTACAATGAGCAGTTCTTC. This sequence encodes CASSLPGQSLGQRYNEQFF.

This clone was counted a few times. The V gene is TRBV15, the J gene TRBJ2-1; 9 nucleotides line up with TRBD1. This CDR3 region has 15 residues. The V gene's germline CDR1 is LNHNV and CDR2 YYDKDF (reference sequence). The V segment lost 3 bases and the J segment 8 bases; nucleotides outside the gene matches: 8. In DNA form, the CDR3 reads TGTGCCACCAGCAGGGGGACAGGGCAAGAGGATGAGCAGTTCTTC. Translation: CATSRGTGQEDEQFF.

The chain recombines TRBV5-4 with TRBJ2-5; possibly TRBD2 for D (6 bases). CDR1 is SGHNT, CDR2 YYREEE, per germline (reference sequence). The CDR3 is 14 amino acids. Trimming removed 0 bases at V and 4 bases at J, with 10 bases between. The CDR3 DNA sequence: TGTGCCAGCAGCTTGGCGGGAGTGGGAGAGACCCAGTACTTC. It codes for CASSLAGVGETQYF.

The chain links TRBV6-5 to TRBJ1-3, with 8 bases matching TRBD1. The CDR3 length is 15 residues. The junction had 8 bases not matched to a gene; V was cut back by 6 bases and J by 4 bases. Germline V CDR1 and CDR2: MNHEY, SVGAGI. The CDR3 loop is CASRSGGTGGNTIYF. The CDR3 region has the DNA TGTGCCAGCAGATCGGGCGGGACAGGCGGAAACACCATATATTTT.

A few counts support this clone. The V and J genes are TRBV14 and TRBJ1-5; D is ambiguous. The CDR3 runs 13 residues. Germline-derived CDR1 and CDR2 are SGHDN and FVKESK. Trimming pared 0 bases from V and 6 bases from J, leaving 6 bases between. DNA for the CDR3: TGTGCCAGCAGCCAAGATAGCCGTCAGCCCCAGCATTTT. Translating it yields CASSQDSRQPQHF.

With regard to this clone: The same CDR3 is also encoded by other DNA sequences in this sample. V gene TRBV27 combines with J gene TRBJ2-7; 11 bases are shared with TRBD2. CDR3 length equals 14 residues. The germline V gene has CDR1 MNHEY and CDR2 SMNVEV (reference sequence). Trimming at V came to 5 bases and at J to 4 bases, leaving 4 bases not matched to a gene. The CDR3 sequence: CASSPGTSGYEQYF. The CDR3 region has the DNA TGTGCCAGCAGTCCCGGGACTAGCGGATACGAGCAGTACTTC.

This chain links TRBV10-3 with TRBJ1-1, with 7 bases aligning to TRBD1. Germline lookup yields CDR1 ENHRY and CDR2 SYGVKD. The CDR3 sequence is 15 residues long. V shed 6 bases and J 2 bases; nucleotides not matched to a gene: 9. The CDR3, as DNA: TGTGCCATCAGCGGAATGGGACAGTCTAACACTGAAGCTTTCTTT. This encodes CAISGMGQSNTEAFF.

The CDR3 spells CASSLDGDTLDYGYTF. DNA for the CDR3: TGTGCCAGCAGCTTAGATGGGGACACCTTGGACTATGGCTACACCTTC. The chain is built from TRBV7-9 and TRBJ1-2; possibly TRBD1 for D (6 bases). The germline gives CDR1 SEHNR, CDR2 FQNEAQ (reference sequence). This CDR3 comprises 16 residues. With 1 base removed from V and 3 bases from J, the gap between germline ends came to 15 bases.

Worth noting for this clone: One end of the junction does not line up with germline, which may come from a read error. The chain joins TRBV29-1 to TRBJ2-2, with TRBD1 matching over 12 bases. The CDR3 sequence is 15 residues long. Germline V CDR1 and CDR2: SQVTM, ANQGSEA. CDR3 sequence (DNA): TGCAGCGTAGAAGTACGGGACAGGGGGCTCGGGGAGCTGTTTTTT. Protein sequence: CSVEVRDRGLGELFF.

This clone was observed a single time. The rearrangement links TRBV15 to TRBJ2-7; D is uncertain. The CDR3 runs 14 residues. Per germline, CDR1 LNHNV and CDR2 YYDKDF (reference sequence). Deletions cut 0 bases from V and 2 bases from J, with 8 bases between. Here the CDR3 DNA reads TGTGCCACCAGCAGAGATATATATCCCTACGAGCAGTACTTC. This gives the protein CATSRDIYPYEQYF.

J is TRBJ2-7 and V is TRBV5-1; the D gene is possibly TRBD2 (6 bases). Germline V gene sequence: CDR1 SGHRS, CDR2 YFSETQ. Trimming took 2 bases from V and 0 from J, leaving 9 bases between them. CDR3 length equals 14 residues. The CDR3 spells CASSFREPSYEQYF. The CDR3 DNA reads TGCGCCAGCAGCTTCCGGGAGCCCTCCTACGAGCAGTACTTC.

V is TRBV5-4 and J is TRBJ2-3; the match to TRBD2 covers 10 bases. Germline V CDR1 and CDR2: SGHNT, YYREEE (reference sequence). J lost 1 base, V lost 4 bases, and 3 bases had no gene match. The CDR3 is made up of 15 amino acids. CDR3 residues: CASSRLAGGTDTQYF. In DNA form, the CDR3 reads TGTGCCAGCAGCCGGCTAGCGGGAGGCACAGATACGCAGTATTTT.

This clone was seen only a few times. V and J are TRBV2 and TRBJ2-3; 16 positions match TRBD2. The trim removed 6 bases at V and 1 base at J, leaving 7 bases unmatched. CDR1 is SNHLY, CDR2 FYNNEI, per germline. This CDR3 is 18 amino acids long. The CDR3 loop reads CASSGGTSGRAGTDTQYF. The CDR3 coding sequence is TGTGCCAGCAGCGGAGGGACTAGCGGGAGGGCCGGCACAGATACGCAGTATTTT. Complete variable domain (other parts from reference TRBV2 and TRBJ2-3): EPEVTQTPSHQVTQMGQEVILRCVPISNHLYFYWYRQILGQKVEFLVSFYNNEISEKSEIFDDQFSVERPDGSNFTLKIRSTKLEDSAMYFCASSGGTSGRAGTDTQYFGPGTRLTVL.

The V gene is TRBV5-1, the J gene TRBJ2-7, with 8 bases identical to TRBD1. V was pared by 0 bases and J by 7 bases, with 9 bases of the junction left unmatched. Germline values: CDR1 SGHRS, CDR2 YFSETQ. The CDR3 is made up of 15 amino acids. The CDR3 DNA follows: TGCGCCAGCAGCTTGGAGTTGCAGGGGGCGGGAGAGCAGTACTTC. Encoded protein: CASSLELQGAGEQYF.

This clone has a single count. The rearrangement joins TRBV7-8 to TRBJ2-3; no firm D call. Trimming took 2 bases from V and 8 from J, leaving 11 bases between them. This CDR3 is 13 amino acids long. Looked up from germline, CDR1 is SGHVS and CDR2 is FQNEAQ. The CDR3 loop reads CASSLSTAGTQYF. DNA of the CDR3: TGTGCCAGCAGCTTAAGTACCGCAGGTACGCAGTATTTT.

The V and J genes are TRBV5-1 and TRBJ1-1; no clear D gene. The germline V and J ends were trimmed by 0 bases and 1 base, with 7 bases remaining between them. Germline loops: CDR1 SGHRS, CDR2 YFSETQ. This CDR3 region has 14 residues. Here the CDR3 reads CASSLEQSNTEAFF. The CDR3 coding sequence is TGCGCCAGCAGCTTGGAACAGTCGAACACTGAAGCTTTCTTT.

This clone was seen repeatedly, ten times or more. The chain joins TRBV6-6 to TRBJ2-2, with 11 nucleotides matching TRBD2. The CDR3 contains 15 residues. CDR1 and CDR2 (germline): MNHNY, SVGAGI (reference sequence). J gave up 2 bases and V 5 bases, and 1 base lay outside the gene matches. The CDR3 DNA reads TGTGCCAGCAGTACTAGCGGGAGAAACACCGGGGAGCTGTTTTTT. It is translated as CASSTSGRNTGELFF.

The gene calls are TRBV6-1 and TRBJ1-4; D may be TRBD1 (6 bases). The CDR3 has 15 amino acids. V was cut by 6 bases and J by 6 bases, with 17 bases left in between. Per the germline V gene, CDR1 is MNHNS and CDR2 is SASEGT. The CDR3 reads CASSELRGRDEKLFF. In nucleotides, the CDR3 is TGTGCCAGCAGCGAACTGAGGGGGAGGGATGAAAAACTGTTTTTT.

This clone was counted a few times. With a far larger clone one base away, a read error is the likely cause. The same CDR3 also results from other DNA sequences found in this sample. J is TRBJ2-7 and V is TRBV6-1; D gene unclear. The CDR3 runs 13 residues. The V gene's germline CDR1 is MNHNS and CDR2 SASEGT. Trimming took off 6 bases at V and 1 base at J, with 10 bases between the two ends. DNA for the CDR3: TGTGCCAGCAGCGAATTCCTTTCCTACGAGCAGTACTTC. Residues: CASSEFLSYEQYF.

There are a few counts of this clone. V is TRBV5-5 and J is TRBJ2-2; weak D call: TRBD1 (7 bases). Trimming shortened V by 5 bases and J by 4 bases, and 9 bases separated the two germline ends. CDR1 and CDR2 (germline): SGHKS, YYEKEE (reference sequence). This CDR3 contains 13 residues. In DNA form, the CDR3 reads TGTGCCAGCAGGCGGGACAGCACCGGGGAGCTGTTTTTT. Encoded protein: CASRRDSTGELFF.